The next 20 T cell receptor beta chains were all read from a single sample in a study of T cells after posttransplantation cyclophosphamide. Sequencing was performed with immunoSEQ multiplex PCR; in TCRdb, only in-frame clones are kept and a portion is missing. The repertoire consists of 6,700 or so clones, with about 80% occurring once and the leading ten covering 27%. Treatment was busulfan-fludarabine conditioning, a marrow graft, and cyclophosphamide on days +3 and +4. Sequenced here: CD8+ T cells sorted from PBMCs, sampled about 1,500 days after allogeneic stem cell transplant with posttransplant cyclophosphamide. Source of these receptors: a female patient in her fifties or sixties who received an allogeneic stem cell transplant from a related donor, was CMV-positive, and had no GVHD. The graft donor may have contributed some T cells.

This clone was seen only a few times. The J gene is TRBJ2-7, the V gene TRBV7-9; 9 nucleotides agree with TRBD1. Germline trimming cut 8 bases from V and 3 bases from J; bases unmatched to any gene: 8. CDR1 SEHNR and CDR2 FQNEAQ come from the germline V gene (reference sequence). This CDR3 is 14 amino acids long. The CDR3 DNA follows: TGTGCCAGCCTAGATGGGGACAGGGTCTACGAGCAGTACTTC. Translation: CASLDGDRVYEQYF. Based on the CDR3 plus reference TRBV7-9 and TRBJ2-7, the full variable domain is DTGVSQNPRHKITKRGQNVTFRCDPISEHNRLYWYRQTLGQGPEFLTYFQNEAQLEKSRLLSDRFSAERPKGSFSTLEIQRTEQGDSAMYLCASLDGDRVYEQYFGPGTRLTVT.

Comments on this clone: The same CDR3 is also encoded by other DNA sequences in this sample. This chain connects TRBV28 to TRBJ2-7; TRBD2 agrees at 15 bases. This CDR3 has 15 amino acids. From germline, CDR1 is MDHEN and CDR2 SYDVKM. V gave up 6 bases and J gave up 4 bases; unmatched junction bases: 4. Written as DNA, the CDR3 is TGTGCCAGCAGCCCCGGACTAGCGGGAGGGTACGAGCAGTACTTC. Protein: CASSPGLAGGYEQYF.

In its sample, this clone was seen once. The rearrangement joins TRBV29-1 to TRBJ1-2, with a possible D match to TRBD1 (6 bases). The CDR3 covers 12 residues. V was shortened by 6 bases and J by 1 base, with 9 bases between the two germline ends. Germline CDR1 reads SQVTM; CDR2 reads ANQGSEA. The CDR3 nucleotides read TGCAGCGTCCTGGACAGTAACTATGGCTACACCTTC. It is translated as CSVLDSNYGYTF.

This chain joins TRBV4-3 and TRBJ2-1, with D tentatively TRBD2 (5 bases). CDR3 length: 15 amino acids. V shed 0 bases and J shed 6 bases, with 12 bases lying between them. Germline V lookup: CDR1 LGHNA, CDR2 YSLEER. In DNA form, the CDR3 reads TGCGCCAGCAGCCAAGACGGGGAATCCGGCAATGAGCAGTTCTTC. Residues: CASSQDGESGNEQFF.

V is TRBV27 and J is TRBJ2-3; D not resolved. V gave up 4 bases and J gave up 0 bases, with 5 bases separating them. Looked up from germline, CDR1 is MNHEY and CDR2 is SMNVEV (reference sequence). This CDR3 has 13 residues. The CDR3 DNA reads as TGTGCCAGCAGTTCCCCAAGCACAGATACGCAGTATTTT. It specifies CASSSPSTDTQYF.

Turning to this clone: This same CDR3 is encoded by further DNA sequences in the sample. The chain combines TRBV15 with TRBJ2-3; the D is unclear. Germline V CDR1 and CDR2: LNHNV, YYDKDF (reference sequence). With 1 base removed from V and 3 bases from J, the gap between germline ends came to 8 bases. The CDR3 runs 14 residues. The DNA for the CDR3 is TGTGCCACCAGCAGAGTTCCCAGAACAGATACGCAGTATTTT. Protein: CATSRVPRTDTQYF.

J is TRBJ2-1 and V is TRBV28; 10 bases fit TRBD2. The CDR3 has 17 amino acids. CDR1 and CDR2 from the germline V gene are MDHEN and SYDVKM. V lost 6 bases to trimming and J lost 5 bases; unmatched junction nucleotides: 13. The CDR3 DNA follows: TGTGCCAGCAGGTCTCACCTCGGACTAGCGGAAAACAATGAGCAGTTCTTC. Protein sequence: CASRSHLGLAENNEQFF.

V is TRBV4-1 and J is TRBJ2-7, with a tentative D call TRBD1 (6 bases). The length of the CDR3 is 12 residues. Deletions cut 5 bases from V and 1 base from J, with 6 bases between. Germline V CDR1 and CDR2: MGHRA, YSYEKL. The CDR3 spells CASSGQSYEQYF. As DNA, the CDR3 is TGCGCCAGCAGCGGACAGTCCTACGAGCAGTACTTC.

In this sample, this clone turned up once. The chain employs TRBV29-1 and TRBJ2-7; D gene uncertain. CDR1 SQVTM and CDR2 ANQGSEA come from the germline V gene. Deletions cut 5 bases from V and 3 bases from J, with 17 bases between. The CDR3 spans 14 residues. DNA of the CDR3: TGCAGCGTTATTACGGGTCAAAAGCACTACGAGCAGTACTTC. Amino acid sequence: CSVITGQKHYEQYF.

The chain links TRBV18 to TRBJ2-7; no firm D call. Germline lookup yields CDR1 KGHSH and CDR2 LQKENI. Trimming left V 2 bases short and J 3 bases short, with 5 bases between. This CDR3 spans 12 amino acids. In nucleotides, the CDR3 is TGTGCCAGCTCACCAGGCGGCTACGAGCAGTACTTC. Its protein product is CASSPGGYEQYF.

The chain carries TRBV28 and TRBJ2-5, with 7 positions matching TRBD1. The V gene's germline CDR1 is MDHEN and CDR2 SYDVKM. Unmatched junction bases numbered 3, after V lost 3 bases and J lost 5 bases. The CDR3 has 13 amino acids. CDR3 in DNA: TGTGCCAGCAGTTTTGAGACAGGGGAGACCCAGTACTTC. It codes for CASSFETGETQYF.

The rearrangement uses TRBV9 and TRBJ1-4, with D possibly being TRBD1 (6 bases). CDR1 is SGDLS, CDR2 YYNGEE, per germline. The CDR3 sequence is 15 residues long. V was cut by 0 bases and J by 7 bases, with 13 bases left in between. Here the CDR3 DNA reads TGTGCCAGCAGCGTAGCTTCAGGGGTGGGTGAAAAACTGTTTTTT. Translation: CASSVASGVGEKLFF.

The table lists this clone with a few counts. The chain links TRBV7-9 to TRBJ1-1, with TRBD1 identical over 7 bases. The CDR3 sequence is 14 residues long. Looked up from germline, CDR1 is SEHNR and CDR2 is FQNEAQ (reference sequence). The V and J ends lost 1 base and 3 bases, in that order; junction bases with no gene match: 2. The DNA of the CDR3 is TGTGCCAGCAGCTTAGAGGGACAGTACACTGAAGCTTTCTTT. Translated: CASSLEGQYTEAFF.

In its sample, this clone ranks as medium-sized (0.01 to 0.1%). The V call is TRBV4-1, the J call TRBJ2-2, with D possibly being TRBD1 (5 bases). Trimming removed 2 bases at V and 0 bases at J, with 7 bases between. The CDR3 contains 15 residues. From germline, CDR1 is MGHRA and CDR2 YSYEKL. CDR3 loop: CASSQQQANTGELFF. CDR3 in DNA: TGCGCCAGCAGCCAACAACAGGCGAACACCGGGGAGCTGTTTTTT.

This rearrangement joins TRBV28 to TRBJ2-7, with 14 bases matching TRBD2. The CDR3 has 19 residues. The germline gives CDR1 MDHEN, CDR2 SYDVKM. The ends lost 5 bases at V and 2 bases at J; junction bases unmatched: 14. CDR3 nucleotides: TGTGCCAGCAGTACCCCCGGGACTAGCGGGAGTAGGAGGCCCTACGAGCAGTACTTC. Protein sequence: CASSTPGTSGSRRPYEQYF.

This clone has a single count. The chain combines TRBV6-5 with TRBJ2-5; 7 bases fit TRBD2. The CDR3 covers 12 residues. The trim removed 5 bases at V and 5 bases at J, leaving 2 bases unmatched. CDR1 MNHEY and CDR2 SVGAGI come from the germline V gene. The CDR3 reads CASSPGGETQYF. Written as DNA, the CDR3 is TGTGCCAGCAGTCCCGGGGGGGAGACCCAGTACTTC.

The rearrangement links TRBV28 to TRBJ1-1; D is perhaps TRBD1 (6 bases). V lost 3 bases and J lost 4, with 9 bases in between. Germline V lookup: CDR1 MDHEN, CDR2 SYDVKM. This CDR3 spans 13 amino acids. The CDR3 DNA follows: TGTGCCAGCAGTTTCTCCAGGGGCACTGAAGCTTTCTTT. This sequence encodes CASSFSRGTEAFF.

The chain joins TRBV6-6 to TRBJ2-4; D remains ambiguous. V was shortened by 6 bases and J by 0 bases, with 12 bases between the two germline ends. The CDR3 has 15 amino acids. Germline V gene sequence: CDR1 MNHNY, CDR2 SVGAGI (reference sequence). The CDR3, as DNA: TGTGCCAGCAGCCCTTACACCATAGCCAAAAACATTCAGTACTTC. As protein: CASSPYTIAKNIQYF.

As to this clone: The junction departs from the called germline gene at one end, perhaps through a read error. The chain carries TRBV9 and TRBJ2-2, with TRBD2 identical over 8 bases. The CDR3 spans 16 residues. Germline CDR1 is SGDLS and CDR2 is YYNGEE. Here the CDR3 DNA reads TGTGCCAACAGCGTCCAAGCGGGAGCGAACACCGGGGAGCTGTTTTTT. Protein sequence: CANSVQAGANTGELFF.

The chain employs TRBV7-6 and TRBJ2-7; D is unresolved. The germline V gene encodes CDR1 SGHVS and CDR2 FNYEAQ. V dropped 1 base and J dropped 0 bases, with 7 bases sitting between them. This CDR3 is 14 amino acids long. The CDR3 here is CASSLDHSSYEQYF. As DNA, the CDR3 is TGTGCCAGCAGCTTAGATCACAGCTCCTACGAGCAGTACTTC.